What follows are 11 T cell receptor beta chains derived from one specimen sequenced in a study of blood T cell dynamics during melanoma immunotherapy. Specified time point: week 3, after first cycle of checkpoint inhibitor. The data were produced by immunoSEQ multiplex PCR, yet TCRdb's version contains in-frame clones alone and is incomplete. The sample gives tens of thousands of clones, approximately 88% of which show up once; around a tenth is in the top ten. The specimen comprised blood, sampled from a patient treated with checkpoint blockade. These receptors were taken from a human donor with melanoma.

V and J are TRBV4-1 and TRBJ2-7; D may be TRBD2 (6 bases). CDR1 MGHRA and CDR2 YSYEKL come from the germline V gene. The length of the CDR3 is 15 residues. Trimming removed 0 bases at V and 2 bases at J, with 11 bases between. As DNA, the CDR3 is TGCGCCAGCAGCCAAGATGGGGGAGGCACCTACGAGCAGTACTTC. This encodes CASSQDGGGTYEQYF.

V usage is TRBV6-5 and J usage is TRBJ1-5, with D uncertain. V was cut by 3 bases and J by 4 bases, with 7 bases left in between. CDR1 is MNHEY and CDR2 is SVGAGI in the germline V gene. The CDR3 runs 13 residues. This chain's CDR3 is CASSYWRNQPQHF. The CDR3 bases are TGTGCCAGCAGTTATTGGAGAAATCAGCCCCAGCATTTT.

V and J are TRBV28 and TRBJ2-3, with TRBD1 as a possible D gene (6 bases). CDR1 MDHEN and CDR2 SYDVKM come from the germline V gene. Between the trimmed V and J ends, which lost 5 bases and 2 bases, there was a span of 11 bases. The CDR3 spans 14 residues. The CDR3, as DNA: TGTGCCAGCAGTCAGACAGGAGCCACAGATACGCAGTATTTT. Residues: CASSQTGATDTQYF.

This chain joins TRBV6-5 and TRBJ2-1; D may be TRBD1 or TRBD2 (6 bases each). This CDR3 spans 15 amino acids. Germline CDR1 reads MNHEY; CDR2 reads SVGAGI. The V and J ends lost 5 bases and 4 bases respectively, with 15 bases between them. Written as DNA, the CDR3 is TGTGCCAGCAGTCCCTCCGGGGGCGGGTACAATGAGCAGTTCTTC. As protein: CASSPSGGGYNEQFF.

This chain joins TRBV19 and TRBJ1-1; D ambiguous. In germline, CDR1 is LNHDA, CDR2 SQIVND (reference sequence). The V end lost 4 bases, the J end lost 2 bases, and 8 bases lay between the germline ends. The length of the CDR3 is 13 residues. The CDR3 bases are TGTGCCAGTAGTAAGTCGCGAAACACTGAAGCTTTCTTT. It translates to CASSKSRNTEAFF.

V and J are TRBV2 and TRBJ1-5, with TRBD1 as a possible D gene (6 bases). CDR1 is SNHLY, CDR2 FYNNEI, per germline. The V end lost 4 bases, the J end lost 4 bases, and 11 bases lay between the germline ends. CDR3 length: 14 amino acids. The DNA of the CDR3 is TGTGCCAGCAGTGGGGGGGCTGGTAATCAGCCCCAGCATTTT. Protein product: CASSGGAGNQPQHF. Drawing the rest from reference TRBV2 and TRBJ1-5, the complete variable domain is EPEVTQTPSHQVTQMGQEVILRCVPISNHLYFYWYRQILGQKVEFLVSFYNNEISEKSEIFDDQFSVERPDGSNFTLKIRSTKLEDSAMYFCASSGGAGNQPQHFGDGTRLSIL.

The chain uses TRBV6-5 and TRBJ2-3, with 7 bases identical to TRBD2. Germline CDR1 reads MNHEY; CDR2 reads SVGAGI. This CDR3 has 15 amino acids. The V segment lost 3 bases and the J segment 7 bases; nucleotides outside the gene matches: 10. Here the CDR3 DNA reads TGTGCCAGCAGTTATTGGGCGGGAGCCGATAATACGCAGTATTTT. Its translation is CASSYWAGADNTQYF.

The sample holds one count of this clone. The V call is TRBV5-4, the J call TRBJ2-3; D is ambiguous. V was shortened by 2 bases and J by 0 bases, with 4 bases between the two germline ends. The CDR3 runs to 13 residues. Germline lookup yields CDR1 SGHNT and CDR2 YYREEE (reference sequence). The CDR3: CASSFYSTDTQYF. The CDR3 DNA is TGTGCCAGCAGCTTCTACAGCACAGATACGCAGTATTTT. The entire variable domain, with the rest obtained from reference TRBV5-4 and TRBJ2-3, is as follows: ETGVTQSPTHLIKTRGQQVTLRCSSQSGHNTVSWYQQALGQGPQFIFQYYREEENGRGNFPPRFSGLQFPNYSSELNVNALELDDSALYLCASSFYSTDTQYFGPGTRLTVL.

The gene calls are TRBV19 and TRBJ2-1; 7 bases align to TRBD1. Germline loops: CDR1 LNHDA, CDR2 SQIVND (reference sequence). This CDR3 is 17 amino acids long. The J segment lost 5 bases and the V segment lost 9 bases, leaving 19 bases of the junction unmatched. The DNA for the CDR3 is TGTGCCAGCTTAGTAAGTGGGACAGAGCCCTACGACAATGAGCAGTTCTTC. Its translation: CASLVSGTEPYDNEQFF.

The chain uses TRBV4-2 and TRBJ2-5; the match to TRBD2 covers 13 bases. The CDR3 sequence is 16 residues long. V lost 3 bases, J lost 5 bases, and 6 bases stayed unmatched. Germline V gene sequence: CDR1 LGHNA, CDR2 YNFKEQ. The CDR3 is CASSQLGTSGDETQYF. CDR3 sequence (DNA): TGTGCCAGCAGCCAGCTTGGGACTAGCGGGGATGAGACCCAGTACTTC.

This clone was counted a single time. V gene TRBV19 combines with J gene TRBJ2-1, with a tentative D call TRBD1 (6 bases). V was pared by 1 base and J by 2 bases, with 9 bases between. Per the germline V gene, CDR1 is LNHDA and CDR2 is SQIVND (reference sequence). This CDR3 comprises 15 residues. The CDR3 region has the DNA TGTGCCAGTAGTATAGTTGGGGGCACCTACAATGAGCAGTTCTTC. This sequence encodes CASSIVGGTYNEQFF.